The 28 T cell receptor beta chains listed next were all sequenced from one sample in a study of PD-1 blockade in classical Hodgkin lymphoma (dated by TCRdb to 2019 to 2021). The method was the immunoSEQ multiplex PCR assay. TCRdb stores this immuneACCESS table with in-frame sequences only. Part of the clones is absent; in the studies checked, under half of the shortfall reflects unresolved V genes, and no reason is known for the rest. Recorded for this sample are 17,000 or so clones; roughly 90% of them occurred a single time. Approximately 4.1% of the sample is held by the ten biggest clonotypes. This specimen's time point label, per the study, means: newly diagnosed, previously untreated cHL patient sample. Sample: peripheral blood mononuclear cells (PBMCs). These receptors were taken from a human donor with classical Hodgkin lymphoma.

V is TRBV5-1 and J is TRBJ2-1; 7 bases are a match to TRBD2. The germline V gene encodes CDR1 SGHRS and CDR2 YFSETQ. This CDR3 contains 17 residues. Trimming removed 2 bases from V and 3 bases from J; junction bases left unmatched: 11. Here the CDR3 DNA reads TGCGCCAGCAGCTTAAGGCCTAGCGGAACCAACTACAATGAGCAGTTCTTC. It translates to CASSLRPSGTNYNEQFF.

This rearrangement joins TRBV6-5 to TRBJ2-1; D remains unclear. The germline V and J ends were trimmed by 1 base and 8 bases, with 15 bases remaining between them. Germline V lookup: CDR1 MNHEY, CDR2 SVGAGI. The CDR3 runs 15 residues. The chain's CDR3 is CASSYLGRLRDEQFF. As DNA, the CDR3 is TGTGCCAGCAGTTACTTGGGCCGTTTGCGCGATGAGCAGTTCTTC.

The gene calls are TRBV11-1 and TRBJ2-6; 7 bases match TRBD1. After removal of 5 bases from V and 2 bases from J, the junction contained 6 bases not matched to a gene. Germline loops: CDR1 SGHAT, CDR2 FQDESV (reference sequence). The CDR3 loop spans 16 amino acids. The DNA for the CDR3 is TGTGCCAGCAGCACGCGACAGGGCCCTGGGGCCAACGTCCTGACTTTC. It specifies CASSTRQGPGANVLTF.

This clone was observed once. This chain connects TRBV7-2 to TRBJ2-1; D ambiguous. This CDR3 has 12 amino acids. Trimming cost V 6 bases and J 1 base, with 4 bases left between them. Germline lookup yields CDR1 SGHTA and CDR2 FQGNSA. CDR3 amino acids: CASRPSYNEQFF. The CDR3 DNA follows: TGTGCCAGCAGGCCTTCCTACAATGAGCAGTTCTTC.

CDR3 in DNA: TGCAGCTGGACTAGCGGTCACGAGCAGTACTTC. Amino acid sequence: CSWTSGHEQYF. This chain uses TRBV29-1 with TRBJ2-7; TRBD2 matches 10 bases. In germline, CDR1 is SQVTM, CDR2 ANQGSEA. The V gene end was trimmed by 8 bases and the J gene end by 5 bases; junction bases not matched to a gene: 3. The CDR3 is 11 amino acids.

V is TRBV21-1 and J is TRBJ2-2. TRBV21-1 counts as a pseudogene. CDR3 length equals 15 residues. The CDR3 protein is CASGPGARDTGELFF. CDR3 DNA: TGTGCCAGCGGCCCGGGGGCAAGGGACACCGGGGAGCTGTTTTTT.

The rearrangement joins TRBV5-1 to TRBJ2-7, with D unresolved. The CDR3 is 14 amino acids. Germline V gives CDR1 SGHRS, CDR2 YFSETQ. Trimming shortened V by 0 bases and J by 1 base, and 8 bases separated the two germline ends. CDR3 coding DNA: TGCGCCAGCAGCTTGGGGGATTCTTCCTACGAGCAGTACTTC. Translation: CASSLGDSSYEQYF. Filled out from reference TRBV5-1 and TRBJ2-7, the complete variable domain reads KAGVTQTPRYLIKTRGQQVTLSCSPISGHRSVSWYQQTPGQGLQFLFEYFSETQRNKGNFPGRFSGRQFSNSRSEMNVSTLELGDSALYLCASSLGDSSYEQYFGPGTRLTVT.

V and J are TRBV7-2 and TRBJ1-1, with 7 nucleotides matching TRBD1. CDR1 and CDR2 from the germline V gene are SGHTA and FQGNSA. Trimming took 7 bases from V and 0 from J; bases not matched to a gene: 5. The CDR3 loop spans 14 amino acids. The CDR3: CASTAQGLNTEAFF. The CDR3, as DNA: TGTGCCAGCACCGCACAGGGGCTGAACACTGAAGCTTTCTTT.

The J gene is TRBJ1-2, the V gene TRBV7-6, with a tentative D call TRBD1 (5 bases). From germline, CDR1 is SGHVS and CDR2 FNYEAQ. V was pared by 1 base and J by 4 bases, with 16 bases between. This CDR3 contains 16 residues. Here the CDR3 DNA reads TGTGCCAGCAGCTTAGTGGGGACTGGGCAAATCTATGGCTACACCTTC. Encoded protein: CASSLVGTGQIYGYTF.

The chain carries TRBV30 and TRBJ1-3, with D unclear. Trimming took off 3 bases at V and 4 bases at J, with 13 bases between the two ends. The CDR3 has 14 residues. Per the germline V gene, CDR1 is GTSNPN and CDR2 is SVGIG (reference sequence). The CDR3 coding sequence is TGTGCCTGGAGCCCGACGGCGTGGGGAAACACCATATATTTT. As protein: CAWSPTAWGNTIYF.

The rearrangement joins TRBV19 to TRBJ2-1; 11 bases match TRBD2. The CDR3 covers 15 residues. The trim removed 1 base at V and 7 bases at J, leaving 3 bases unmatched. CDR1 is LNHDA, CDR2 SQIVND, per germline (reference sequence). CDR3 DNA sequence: TGTGCCAGTAGTATAGGAACTAGCGGGAGTAATGAGCAGTTCTTC. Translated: CASSIGTSGSNEQFF.

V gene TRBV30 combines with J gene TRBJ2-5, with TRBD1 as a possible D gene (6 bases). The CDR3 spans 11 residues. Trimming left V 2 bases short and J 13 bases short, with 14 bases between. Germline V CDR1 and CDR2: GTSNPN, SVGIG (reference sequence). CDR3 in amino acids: CAWSMGQTAYF. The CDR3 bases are TGTGCCTGGAGTATGGGACAAACGGCGTACTTC.

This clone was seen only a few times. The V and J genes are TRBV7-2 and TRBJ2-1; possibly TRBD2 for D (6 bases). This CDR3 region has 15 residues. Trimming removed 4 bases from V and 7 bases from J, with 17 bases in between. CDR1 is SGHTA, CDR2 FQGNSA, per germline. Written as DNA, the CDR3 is TGTGCCAGCAGCTCTAGGGGCAGGGAGGAGAATGAGCAGTTCTTC. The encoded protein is CASSSRGREENEQFF. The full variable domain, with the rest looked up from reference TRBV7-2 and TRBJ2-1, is GAGVSQSPSNKVTEKGKDVELRCDPISGHTALYWYRQSLGQGLEFLIYFQGNSAPDKSGLPSDRFSAERTGGSVSTLTIQRTQQEDSAVYLCASSSRGREENEQFFGPGTRLTVL.

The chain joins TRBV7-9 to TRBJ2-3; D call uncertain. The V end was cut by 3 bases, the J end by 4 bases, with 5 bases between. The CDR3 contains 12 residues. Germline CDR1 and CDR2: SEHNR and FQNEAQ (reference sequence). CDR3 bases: TGTGCCAGCAGCTTTACTCCAGATACGCAGTATTTT. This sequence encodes CASSFTPDTQYF.

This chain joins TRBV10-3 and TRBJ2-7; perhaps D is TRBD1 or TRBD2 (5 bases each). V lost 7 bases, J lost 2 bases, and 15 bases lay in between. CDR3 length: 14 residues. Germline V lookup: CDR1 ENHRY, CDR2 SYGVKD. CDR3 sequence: CAIMNPGRTYEQYF. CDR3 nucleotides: TGTGCCATCATGAATCCAGGGAGAACCTACGAGCAGTACTTC.

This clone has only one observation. CDR3 DNA: TGTGCCAGCAGCTTAGGGTGGCAGGGCTGGTATGGCTACACCTTC. The encoded protein is CASSLGWQGWYGYTF. The chain uses TRBV11-2 and TRBJ1-2, with D perhaps TRBD1 (5 bases). The CDR3 totals 15 residues. CDR1 is SGHAT, CDR2 FQNNGV, per germline. V lost 1 base, J lost 5 bases, and 14 bases lay in between.

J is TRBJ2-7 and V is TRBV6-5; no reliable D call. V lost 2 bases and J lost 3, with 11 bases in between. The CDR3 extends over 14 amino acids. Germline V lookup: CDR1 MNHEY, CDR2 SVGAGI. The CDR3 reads CASSYQGALYEQYF. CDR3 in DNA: TGTGCCAGCAGTTACCAAGGAGCACTCTACGAGCAGTACTTC.

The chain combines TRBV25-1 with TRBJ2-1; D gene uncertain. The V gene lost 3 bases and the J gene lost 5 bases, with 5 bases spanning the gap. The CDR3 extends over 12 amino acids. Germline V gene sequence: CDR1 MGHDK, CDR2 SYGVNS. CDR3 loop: CASSEVNNEQFF. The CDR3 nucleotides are TGTGCCAGCAGTGAGGTAAACAATGAGCAGTTCTTC.

CDR3 loop: CASSTASGQMQFF. CDR3 in DNA: TGTGCCAGTAGTACCGCCAGCGGACAGATGCAGTTCTTC. The J gene is TRBJ2-1, the V gene TRBV19; the D gene is possibly TRBD1 (6 bases). The CDR3 totals 13 residues. Per germline, CDR1 LNHDA and CDR2 SQIVND (reference sequence). Trimming stripped 4 bases from V and 12 bases from J, with 16 bases between. Using reference TRBV19 and TRBJ2-1 for the parts outside the CDR3, the full variable domain is DGGITQSPKYLFRKEGQNVTLSCEQNLNHDAMYWYRQDPGQGLRLIYYSQIVNDFQKGDIAEGYSVSREKKESFPLTVTSAQKNPTAFYLCASSTASGQMQFFGPGTRLTVL.

The CDR3 DNA is TGTGCCAGTAGTGTCCCAGGGAAATACAATGAGCAGTTCTTC. This sequence encodes CASSVPGKYNEQFF. The chain has TRBV19 and TRBJ2-1; D perhaps matches TRBD1 (5 bases). The CDR3 consists of 14 residues. Trimming removed 5 bases from V and 4 bases from J, with 12 bases in between. CDR1 is LNHDA and CDR2 is SQIVND in the germline V gene (reference sequence).

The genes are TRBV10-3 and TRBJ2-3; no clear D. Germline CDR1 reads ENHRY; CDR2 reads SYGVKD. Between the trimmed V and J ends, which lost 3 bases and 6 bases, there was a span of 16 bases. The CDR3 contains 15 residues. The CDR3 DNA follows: TGTGCCATCAGTGATCGGTCCTATACTACGGATACGCAGTATTTT. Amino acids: CAISDRSYTTDTQYF.

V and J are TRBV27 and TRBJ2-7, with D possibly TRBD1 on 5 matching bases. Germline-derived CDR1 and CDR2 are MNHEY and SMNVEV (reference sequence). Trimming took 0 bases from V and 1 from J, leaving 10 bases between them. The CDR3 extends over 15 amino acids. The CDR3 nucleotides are TGTGCCAGCAGTTTATCGTACCAGGGTTCCTACGAGCAGTACTTC. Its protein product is CASSLSYQGSYEQYF.

The CDR3 loop reads CAWRGFTGISPLHF. DNA of the CDR3: TGTGCCTGGAGGGGATTCACAGGGATTTCACCCCTCCACTTT. The chain recombines TRBV30 with TRBJ1-6, with D possibly matching TRBD1 (6 bases). The CDR3 length is 14 residues. CDR1 and CDR2 from the germline V gene are GTSNPN and SVGIG (reference sequence). V dropped 3 bases and J dropped 9 bases, with 15 bases sitting between them.

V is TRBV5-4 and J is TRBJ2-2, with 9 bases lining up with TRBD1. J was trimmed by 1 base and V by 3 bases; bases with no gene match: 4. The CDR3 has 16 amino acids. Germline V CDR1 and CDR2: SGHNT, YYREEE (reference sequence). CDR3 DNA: TGTGCCAGCAGCTCACGGACAGGGGTGAACACCGGGGAGCTGTTTTTT. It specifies CASSSRTGVNTGELFF.

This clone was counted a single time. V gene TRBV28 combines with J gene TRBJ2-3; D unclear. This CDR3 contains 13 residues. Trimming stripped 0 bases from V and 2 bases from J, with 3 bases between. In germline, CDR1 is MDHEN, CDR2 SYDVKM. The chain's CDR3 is CASSLWFTDTQYF. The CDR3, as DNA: TGTGCCAGCAGTTTATGGTTCACAGATACGCAGTATTTT.

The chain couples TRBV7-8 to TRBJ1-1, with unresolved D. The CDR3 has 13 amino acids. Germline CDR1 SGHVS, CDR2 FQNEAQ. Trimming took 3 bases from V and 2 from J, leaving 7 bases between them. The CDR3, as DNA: TGTGCCAGCAGCTTTGCCAGCAACACTGAAGCTTTCTTT. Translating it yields CASSFASNTEAFF.

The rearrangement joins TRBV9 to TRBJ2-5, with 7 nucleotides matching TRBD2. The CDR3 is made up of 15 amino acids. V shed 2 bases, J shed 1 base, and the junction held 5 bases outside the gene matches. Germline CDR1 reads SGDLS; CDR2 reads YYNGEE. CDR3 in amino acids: CASSVGGLPQETQYF. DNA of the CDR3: TGTGCCAGCAGCGTCGGGGGACTACCCCAAGAGACCCAGTACTTC.

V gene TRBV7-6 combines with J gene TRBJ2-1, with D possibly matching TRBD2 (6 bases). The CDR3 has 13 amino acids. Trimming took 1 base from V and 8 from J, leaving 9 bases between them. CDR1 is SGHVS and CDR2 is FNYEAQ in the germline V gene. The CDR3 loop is CASSLGWRDEQFF. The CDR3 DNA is TGTGCCAGCAGCTTAGGGTGGAGGGATGAGCAGTTCTTC.